This T cell receptor (beta chain) was found in a study of cytotoxic CD8 clonotypes in ibrutinib-treated CLL. Study in general: There were about 12 relapsed/refractory patients and about 15 treatment-naive patients, and under 18 were IGHV unmutated.

Investigators sourced around 2 micrograms of genomic DNA from cryopreserved PBMCs for TCR beta libraries. Germline CDR1 reads SGDLS; CDR2 reads YYNGEE. Unmatched junction bases numbered 4, after V lost 3 bases and J lost 4 bases. The CDR3 has 15 amino acids. Study-wide points: Stable or contracted on treatment, public clonotypes were also uncommon. Baseline levels were approached again at progression, after clonality had risen at ibrutinib response.

Regarding this clone: The antigen is undetermined.

This table comes from immunoSEQ multiplex PCR, and its TCRdb copy is limited to in-frame clones, with some not included. This sample carries 57,000 or so clones, 50% to 70% of them seen once, and the ten largest clones take around 25%. V gene TRBV9 combines with J gene TRBJ2-2; TRBD1 agrees at 9 bases. The sequences come from PBMCs, collected at disease progression, from a patient treated with ibrutinib. This clonotype originated in a human donor with chronic lymphocytic leukemia. The CDR3 here is CASSARDRATGELFF. The DNA of the CDR3 is TGTGCCAGCAGCGCCCGGGACAGGGCCACCGGGGAGCTGTTTTTT. The full variable domain, in which reference TRBV9 and TRBJ2-2 provide the parts outside the CDR3, is DSGVTQTPKHLITATGQRVTLRCSPRSGDLSVYWYQQSLDQGLQFLIQYYNGEERAKGNILERFSAQQFPDLHSELNLSSLELGDSALYFCASSARDRATGELFFGEGSRLTVL.